Below, one T cell receptor beta chain is given with its context. What it recognizes is unknown. These data are taken from a study of Ad26.COV2.S vaccination and SARS-CoV-2 variants. Study information: Once, or twice with 56 days between doses, Ad26.COV2.S was given intramuscularly.

Measured with immunoSEQ multiplex PCR; TCRdb has only the in-frame clones, and not every one. The sample carries hundreds of thousands of clones, roughly nine tenths recorded once. The treatment is: about 20 received Ad26.COV2.S at low or high dose, single or two shots; 5 received placebo; per-sample allocation not given. Day 63 following the first vaccine or placebo injection was when the samples were taken. Within Boston, the person who donated was an adult of 18-55 years. The trim removed 4 bases at V and 6 bases at J, leaving 5 bases unmatched. The germline gives CDR1 SGHRS, CDR2 YFSETQ. The CDR3 runs 14 residues. Study-level points and caveats: An underestimation of total T cell responses may have resulted from the TCR breadth and depth analyses.

The clonotype comes from a person between 18 and 59 years old who received the Ad26.COV2.S COVID-19 vaccine or a placebo. The source material was peripheral blood, sampled in a trial of Ad26.COV2.S vaccine versus placebo. The V gene is TRBV5-1, the J gene TRBJ1-4; TRBD1 matches at 8 bases. The CDR3 bases are TGCGCCAGCAGCCCGGACAGGGTCGATGAAAAACTGTTTTTT. Translation: CASSPDRVDEKLFF. The full variable domain, rest sourced from reference TRBV5-1 and TRBJ1-4, is KAGVTQTPRYLIKTRGQQVTLSCSPISGHRSVSWYQQTPGQGLQFLFEYFSETQRNKGNFPGRFSGRQFSNSRSEMNVSTLELGDSALYLCASSPDRVDEKLFFGSGTQLSVL.